A selection of T cell receptor beta chains follows, all from one sample in a study of cytomegalovirus exposure and HLA in healthy donors. The protocol was immunoSEQ multiplex PCR, while the TCRdb copy is restricted to in-frame clones and leaves out a portion. The table records 100,000 to 150,000 clones, 88% of them present only once. The sample was PBMCs. Receptor source: a man younger than 45 in good health and CMV-seronegative. Each CDR3 is given with its conserved first and last residue. Each record gives: J gene, V gene, D gene, clone size, CDR3 DNA, CDR3 protein. A D gene is named only where the DNA matches it firmly. Clone size is given for some rows only: seen once, a few or many times, or a class if the clone is expanded.

>TRBJ2-5|TRBV5-4|.|.
TGTGCCAGCAGCTTGAGAGGGCAAGAGACCCAGTACTTC
CASSLRGQETQYF
>TRBJ1-2|TRBV10-3|.|.
TGTGCCATCAGTGAGTACAGGGTAGGCACTAACTATGGCTACACCTTC
CAISEYRVGTNYGYTF
>TRBJ1-3|TRBV7-2|.|.
TGTGCCAGCAGCCCAGGGGACTCTGGAAACACCATATATTTT
CASSPGDSGNTIYF
>TRBJ2-1|TRBV13|TRBD2|.
TGTGCCAGCAGCCCGCGAGGAGCGGGGAGCTCCTACAATGAGCAGTTCTTC
CASSPRGAGSSYNEQFF
>TRBJ1-1|TRBV18|.|.
TGTGCCAGCTCACCCTCCCAGGGGCTTACTGAAGCTTTCTTT
CASSPSQGLTEAFF
>TRBJ1-5|TRBV19|.|.
TGTGCCAGTAGTAGGGAGGACACCCTCCAGCGACAGCCCCAGCATTTT
CASSREDTLQRQPQHF
>TRBJ1-2|TRBV5-6|.|.
TGTGCCAGCAGCTTGGTTTATATTGACGGGAACTATGGCTACACCTTC
CASSLVYIDGNYGYTF
>TRBJ2-2|TRBV7-2|TRBD2|once
TGTGCCAGCAGCTTAGGGGGACTAGGCACCGGGGAGCTGTTTTTT
CASSLGGLGTGELFF
>TRBJ2-3|TRBV2|TRBD2|.
TGTGCCAGCAGTGTAGTAGCGGGAGGGGATACGCAGTATTTT
CASSVVAGGDTQYF
>TRBJ1-4|TRBV5-4|TRBD1|.
TGTGCCAGCAGCCGGACCGGGACAGAAGGTGAAAAACTGTTTTTT
CASSRTGTEGEKLFF
>TRBJ1-2|TRBV19|.|.
TGTGCCAGTAGTACCCGCCAGGGGACTAACTATGGCTACACCTTC
CASSTRQGTNYGYTF
>TRBJ1-2|TRBV19|.|once
TGTGCCAGTAGTAGGGCATCTAACTATGGCTACACCTTC
CASSRASNYGYTF
>TRBJ2-3|TRBV18|TRBD2|.
TGTGCCAGCTCACCCCCCCGGACTAGCGGGAGTTCGGATACGCAGTATTTT
CASSPPRTSGSSDTQYF
>TRBJ2-7|TRBV11-2|TRBD2|.
TGTGCCAGCAGCCCTGGACTAGCGAGTACCTACGAGCAGTACTTC
CASSPGLASTYEQYF
>TRBJ2-5|TRBV29-1|.|.
TGCAGCGTTGAAGACTCCTCGGCCCAGTACTTC
CSVEDSSAQYF
>TRBJ1-2|TRBV27|.|.
TGTGCCAGCAGCACTACAGGGACTAGTGGCTACACCTTC
CASSTTGTSGYTF
>TRBJ2-7|TRBV7-9|TRBD1|.
TGTGCCAGCAGCGCCTCCGGGACAGGGGACGAGCAGTACTTC
CASSASGTGDEQYF
>TRBJ1-2|TRBV7-2|.|once
TGTGCCAGCAGCCCGGGCCCCGGGACTAACTATGGCTACACCTTC
CASSPGPGTNYGYTF
>TRBJ2-5|TRBV30|TRBD2|.
TGTGCCTGGACACCCGGGGTGGCGGGAGGGCCGTGGGAGACCCAGTACTTC
CAWTPGVAGGPWETQYF
>TRBJ1-2|TRBV29-1|.|.
TGCAGCGTTGTCCGGCAGGGGTCAATTACTTCAAATGGCTACACCTTC
CSVVRQGSITSNGYTF
>TRBJ2-6|TRBV6-5|.|once
TGTGCCAGCACTAAGAGGGGGGCCAACGTCCTGACTTTC
CASTKRGANVLTF
>TRBJ2-2|TRBV11-2|TRBD1|.
TGTGCCAGCAGCTTAGTTGGACAGGGTGTGTTCGGGGAGCTGTTTTTT
CASSLVGQGVFGELFF
>TRBJ2-1|TRBV9|.|.
TGTGCCAGCAGCGTATCCGGGGACTACAATGAGCAGTTCTTC
CASSVSGDYNEQFF
>TRBJ2-7|TRBV6-6|TRBD1|once
TGTGCCAGCAGTCGACAGGGGGCAGAGGGCGAGCAGTACTTC
CASSRQGAEGEQYF
>TRBJ1-4|TRBV11-2|.|.
TGTGCCAGCCAACGGACATGGGGTGGTGAAAAACTGTTTTTT
CASQRTWGGEKLFF
>TRBJ2-1|TRBV4-1|TRBD2|.
TGCGCCAGCAGCCAACCTCTCGGGCTAGCGGGCTCCTACAATGAGCAGTTCTTC
CASSQPLGLAGSYNEQFF